This T cell receptor beta chain was retrieved from a study of T cell responses to AZD1222 COVID-19 vaccine. Background on the study: Samples with a second dose at about 4 or about 12 weeks were pooled together.

Here immunoSEQ multiplex PCR was the method, and the copy in TCRdb shows in-frame clones only, minus some. The sample yields about 85,000 clones, approximately 89% seen once. The CDR3 consists of 15 residues. Germline assignment: CDR1 MNHEY and CDR2 SMNVEV (reference sequence). The V end was cut by 0 bases, the J end by 4 bases, with 10 bases between. As concerns this clone: What it recognizes is unknown.

Regarding the study as a whole: Increased Spike-specific TCR breadth and depth were observed after two AZD1222 doses. Targets within unmutated variant regions were reportedly found for nearly half of spike-specific TCRs. Donors were chiefly white British, with a greater number of females, and clonal diversity was perhaps underestimated.

The source was peripheral blood, collected on day 0 of AZD1222 vaccination. The sequence came from an adult in good health. V usage is TRBV27 and J usage is TRBJ1-5; D ambiguous. The CDR3 DNA reads TGTGCCAGCAGTTTATCGGTAGCCAGAAATCAGCCCCAGCATTTT. Its translation is CASSLSVARNQPQHF.